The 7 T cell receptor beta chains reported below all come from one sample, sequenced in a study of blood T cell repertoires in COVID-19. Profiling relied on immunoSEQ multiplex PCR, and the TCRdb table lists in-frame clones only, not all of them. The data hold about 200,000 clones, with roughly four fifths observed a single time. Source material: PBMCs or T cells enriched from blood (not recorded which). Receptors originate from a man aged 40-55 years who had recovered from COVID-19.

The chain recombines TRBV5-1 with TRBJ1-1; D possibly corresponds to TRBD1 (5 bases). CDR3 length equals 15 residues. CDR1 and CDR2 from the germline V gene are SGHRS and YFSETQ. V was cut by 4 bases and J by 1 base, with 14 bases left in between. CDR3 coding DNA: TGCGCCAGCAGCATATCTCAGGGTTCGAACACTGAAGCTTTCTTT. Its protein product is CASSISQGSNTEAFF. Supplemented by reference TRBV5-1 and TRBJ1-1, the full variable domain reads KAGVTQTPRYLIKTRGQQVTLSCSPISGHRSVSWYQQTPGQGLQFLFEYFSETQRNKGNFPGRFSGRQFSNSRSEMNVSTLELGDSALYLCASSISQGSNTEAFFGQGTRLTVV.

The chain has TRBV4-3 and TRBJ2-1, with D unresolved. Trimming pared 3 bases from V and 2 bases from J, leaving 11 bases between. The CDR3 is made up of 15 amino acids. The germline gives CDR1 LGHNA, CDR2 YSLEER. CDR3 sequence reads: CASSHGDSAYNEQFF. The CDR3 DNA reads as TGCGCCAGCAGCCACGGTGACTCTGCCTACAATGAGCAGTTCTTC.

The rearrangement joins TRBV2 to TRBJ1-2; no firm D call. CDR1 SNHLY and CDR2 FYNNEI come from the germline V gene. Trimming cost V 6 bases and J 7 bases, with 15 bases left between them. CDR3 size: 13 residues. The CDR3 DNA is TGTGCCAGCAGCCCCATCATAGGAGGTGGCTACACCTTC. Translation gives CASSPIIGGGYTF.

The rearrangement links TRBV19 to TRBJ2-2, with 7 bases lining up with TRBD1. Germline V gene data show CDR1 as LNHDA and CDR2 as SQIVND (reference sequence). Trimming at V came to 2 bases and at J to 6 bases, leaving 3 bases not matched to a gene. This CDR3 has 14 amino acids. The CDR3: CASSITGDAGELFF. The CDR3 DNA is TGTGCCAGTAGTATAACAGGGGACGCCGGGGAGCTGTTTTTT.

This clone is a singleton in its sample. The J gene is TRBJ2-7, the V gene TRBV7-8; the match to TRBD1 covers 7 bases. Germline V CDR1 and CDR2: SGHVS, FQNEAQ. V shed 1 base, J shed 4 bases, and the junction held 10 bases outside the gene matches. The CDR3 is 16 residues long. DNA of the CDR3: TGTGCCAGCAGCTTAGATTCCGGGACAGTTGGATACGAGCAGTACGTC. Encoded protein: CASSLDSGTVGYEQYV.

The CDR3 spells CASSQDLRSLGLAIGDEQFF. DNA for the CDR3: TGCGCCAGCAGCCAGGATCTCCGGTCTTTAGGGCTAGCGATAGGCGATGAGCAGTTCTTC. This chain connects TRBV4-3 to TRBJ2-1, with D perhaps TRBD2 (6 bases). CDR1 and CDR2 (germline): LGHNA, YSLEER. This CDR3 comprises 20 residues. Trimming cost V 3 bases and J 8 bases, with 32 bases left between them.

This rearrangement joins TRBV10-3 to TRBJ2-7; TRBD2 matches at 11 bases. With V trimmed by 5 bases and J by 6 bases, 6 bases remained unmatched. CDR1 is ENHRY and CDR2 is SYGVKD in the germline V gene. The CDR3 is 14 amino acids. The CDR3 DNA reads TGTGCCATCAGTTTTAGCGGGGGGGAACGCGAGCAGTACTTC. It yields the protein CAISFSGGEREQYF.